This T cell receptor beta chain stems from a study of human T cells and chemical hapten exposure. In the study overall: Mostly female, the patients presented with alopecia areata, totalis or universalis.

Noted time point: patch test 1, 2 weeks after DPC sensitization. Treatment indicated: therapeutic diphenylcyclopropenone sensitization with weekly scalp DPC. Blood, whole and unfractionated, served as the source for total RNA extraction. TCRdb processed the RACE reads anew with MiXCR; each CDR3 protein has one entry. This sample has approximately 71,000 distinct CDR3 sequences, with around 9.8% found just once. The study's findings and limits: Expanded TCRs formed significantly more large CDR3 similarity clusters than controls. The study found that DPC sensitization did not change TCRs above 1 in 1000 frequency.

V was shortened by 7 bases and J by 3 bases, with 19 bases between the two germline ends. The germline V gene encodes CDR1 MNHEY and CDR2 SVGAGI. The CDR3 spans 15 residues. To note about this clonotype: Its antigen is as yet unknown.

This chain uses TRBV6-5 with TRBJ2-7, with D possibly TRBD1 on 6 matching bases. This TCR came from a woman between 40 and 55 years old with alopecia areata. Some clones in this sample may be carry-over from other donors' samples. The source material was whole blood, sampled in connection with sensitization to the hapten diphenylcyclopropenone (DPC). The DNA of the CDR3 is TGTGCCAGCAATAGAGGACAGAATACATTCTACGAGCAGTACTTC. Its translation is CASNRGQNTFYEQYF.